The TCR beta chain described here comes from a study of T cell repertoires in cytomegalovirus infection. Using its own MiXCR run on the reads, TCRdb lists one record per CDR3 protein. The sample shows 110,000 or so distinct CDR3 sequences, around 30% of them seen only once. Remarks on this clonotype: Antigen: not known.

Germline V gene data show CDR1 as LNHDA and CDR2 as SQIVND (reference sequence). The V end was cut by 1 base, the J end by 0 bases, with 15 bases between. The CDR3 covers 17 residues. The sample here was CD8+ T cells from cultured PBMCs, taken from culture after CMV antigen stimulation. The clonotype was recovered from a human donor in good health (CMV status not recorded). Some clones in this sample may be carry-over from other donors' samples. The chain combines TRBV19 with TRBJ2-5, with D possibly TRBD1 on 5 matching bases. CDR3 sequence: CASSIASDKGYQETQYF. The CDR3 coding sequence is TGTGCCAGTAGTATAGCTTCGGACAAGGGGTACCAAGAGACCCAGTACTTC.